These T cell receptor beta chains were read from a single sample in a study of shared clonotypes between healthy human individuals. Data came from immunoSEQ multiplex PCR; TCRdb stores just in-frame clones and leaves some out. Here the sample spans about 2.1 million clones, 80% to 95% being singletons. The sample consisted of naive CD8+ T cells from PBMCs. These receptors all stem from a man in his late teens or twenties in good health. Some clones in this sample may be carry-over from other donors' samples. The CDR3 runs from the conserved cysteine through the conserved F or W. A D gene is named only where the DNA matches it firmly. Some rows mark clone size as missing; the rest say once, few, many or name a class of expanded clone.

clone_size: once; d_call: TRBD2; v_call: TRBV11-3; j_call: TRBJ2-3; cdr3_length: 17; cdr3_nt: TGTGCCAGCAGCTTAGAGGCGGGAGTAGGTTCCACAGATACGCAGTATTTT; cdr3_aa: CASSLEAGVGSTDTQYF
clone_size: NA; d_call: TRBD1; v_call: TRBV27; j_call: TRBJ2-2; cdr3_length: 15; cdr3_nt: TGTGCCAGCAGTATACAGGGGCACAACACCGGGGAGCTGTTTTTT; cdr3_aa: CASSIQGHNTGELFF
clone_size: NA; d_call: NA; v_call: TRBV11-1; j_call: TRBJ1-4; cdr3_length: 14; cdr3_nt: TGTGCCAGCAGCTTACAGGGACCTAATGAAAAACTGTTTTTT; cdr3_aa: CASSLQGPNEKLFF
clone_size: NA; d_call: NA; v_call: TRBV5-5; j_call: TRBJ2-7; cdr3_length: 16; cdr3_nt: TGTGCCAGCAGCCGGGGGGCAGGGGTGCCCTCCTACGAGCAGTACTTC; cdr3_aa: CASSRGAGVPSYEQYF
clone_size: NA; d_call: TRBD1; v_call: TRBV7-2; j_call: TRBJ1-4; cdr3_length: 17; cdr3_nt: TGTGCCAGCAGCTTAGCCCCCACAGGGGCAACTAATGAAAAACTGTTTTTT; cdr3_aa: CASSLAPTGATNEKLFF
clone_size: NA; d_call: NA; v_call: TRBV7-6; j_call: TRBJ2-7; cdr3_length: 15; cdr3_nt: TGTGCCAGCAGCTTAGGTGCTAACACCGCTAGAGAGCAGTACTTC; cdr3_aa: CASSLGANTAREQYF
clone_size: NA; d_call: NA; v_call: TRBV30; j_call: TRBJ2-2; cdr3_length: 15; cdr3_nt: TGTGCCTGGACCCACCGGAACTCTCACACCGGGGAGCTGTTTTTT; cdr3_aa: CAWTHRNSHTGELFF
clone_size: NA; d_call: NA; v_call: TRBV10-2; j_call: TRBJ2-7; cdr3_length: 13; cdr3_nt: TGCGCCAGCAGGGAAGCGGCAGTTTACGAGCAGTACTTC; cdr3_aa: CASREAAVYEQYF
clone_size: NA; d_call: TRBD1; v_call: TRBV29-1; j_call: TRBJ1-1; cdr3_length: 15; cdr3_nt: TGCAGCGTTGTGGGGGACAGCCTGAGGAACACTGAAGCTTTCTTT; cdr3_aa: CSVVGDSLRNTEAFF
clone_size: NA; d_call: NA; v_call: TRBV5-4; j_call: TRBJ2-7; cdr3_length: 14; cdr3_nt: TGTGCCAGCAGCTTGGGTGAATCCCCCTACGAGCAGTACTTC; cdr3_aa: CASSLGESPYEQYF
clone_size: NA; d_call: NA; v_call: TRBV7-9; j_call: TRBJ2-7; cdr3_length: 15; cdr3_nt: TGTGCCAGCAGTCAAAATCCTGGCGGGATCTACGAGCAGTACTTC; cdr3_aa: CASSQNPGGIYEQYF
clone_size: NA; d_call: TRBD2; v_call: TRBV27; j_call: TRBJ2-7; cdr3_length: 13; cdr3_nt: TGTGCCAGCACCACCGCGGGAGCTCTCGAGCAGTACTTC; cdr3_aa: CASTTAGALEQYF
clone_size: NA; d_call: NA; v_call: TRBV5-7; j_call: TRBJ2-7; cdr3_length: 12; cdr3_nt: TGTGCCAGCAGCTTGAGGAAATACGAGCAGTACTTC; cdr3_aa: CASSLRKYEQYF
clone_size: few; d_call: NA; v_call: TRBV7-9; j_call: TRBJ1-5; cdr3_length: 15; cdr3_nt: TGTGCCAGCAGCTTAGGGGGAGTGGGCAATCAGCCCCAGCATTTT; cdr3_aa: CASSLGGVGNQPQHF
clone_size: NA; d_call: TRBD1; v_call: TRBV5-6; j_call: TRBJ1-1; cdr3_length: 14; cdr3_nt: TGTGCCAGCAGCTTCGACAGGGGGGGCACTGAAGCTTTCTTT; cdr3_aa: CASSFDRGGTEAFF
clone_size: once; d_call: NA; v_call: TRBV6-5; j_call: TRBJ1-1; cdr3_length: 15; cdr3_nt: TGTGCCAGCAGTTACTCTGACAGGAGGAACACTGAAGCTTTCTTT; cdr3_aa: CASSYSDRRNTEAFF
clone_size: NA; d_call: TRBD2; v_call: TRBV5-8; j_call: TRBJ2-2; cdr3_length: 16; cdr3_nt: TGTGCCAGCAGCTTTGACCTAGCGGGAGTGGCCGGGGAGCTGTTTTTT; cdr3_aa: CASSFDLAGVAGELFF
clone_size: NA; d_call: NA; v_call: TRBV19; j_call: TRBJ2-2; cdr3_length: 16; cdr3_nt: TGTGCCAGTAGTATTGGCGGGAACTTGAACACCGGGGAGCTGTTTTTT; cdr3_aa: CASSIGGNLNTGELFF
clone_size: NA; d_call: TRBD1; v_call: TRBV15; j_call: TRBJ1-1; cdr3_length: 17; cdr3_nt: TGTGCCACCAGCAGAGTGGCCAGGGGGTTTGTGAACACTGAAGCTTTCTTT; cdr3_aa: CATSRVARGFVNTEAFF
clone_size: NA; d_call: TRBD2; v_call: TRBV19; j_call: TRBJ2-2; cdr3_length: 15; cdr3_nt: TGTGCCAGTAGTATTAGCGGGAGTTTTACCGGGGAGCTGTTTTTT; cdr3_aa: CASSISGSFTGELFF
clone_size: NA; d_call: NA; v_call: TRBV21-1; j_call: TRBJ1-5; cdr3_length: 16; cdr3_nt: TGTGCCAGCAGCAAGACGGGACGGTATAGCAATCAGCCCCAGCATTTT; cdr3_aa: CASSKTGRYSNQPQHF
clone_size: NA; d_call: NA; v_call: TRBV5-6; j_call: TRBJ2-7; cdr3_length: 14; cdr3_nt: TGTGCCAGCAGCCCATGGACGTCCACCTACGAGCAGTACTTC; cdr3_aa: CASSPWTSTYEQYF
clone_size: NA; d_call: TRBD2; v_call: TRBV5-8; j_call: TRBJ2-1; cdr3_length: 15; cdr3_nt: TGTGCCAGCAGCTTGACTAGCGGGGGATACAATGAGCAGTTCTTC; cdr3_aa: CASSLTSGGYNEQFF
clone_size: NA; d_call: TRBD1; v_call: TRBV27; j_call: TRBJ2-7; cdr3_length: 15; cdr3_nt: TGTGCCAGCAGTTTCGGAGGGACAGGGGGTTACGAGCAGTACTTC; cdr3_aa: CASSFGGTGGYEQYF
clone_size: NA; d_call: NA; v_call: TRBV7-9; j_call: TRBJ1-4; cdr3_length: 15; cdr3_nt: TGTGCCAGCAGCCCCCGGACAGCAACTAATGAAAAACTGTTTTTT; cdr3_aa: CASSPRTATNEKLFF
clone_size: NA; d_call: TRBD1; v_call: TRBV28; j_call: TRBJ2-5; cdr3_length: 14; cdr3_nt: TGTGCCAGCAGTGAGGACAGGGCGAAAGAGACCCAGTACTTC; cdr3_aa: CASSEDRAKETQYF
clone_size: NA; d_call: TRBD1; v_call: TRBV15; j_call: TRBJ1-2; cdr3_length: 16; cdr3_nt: TGTGCCACCAGCAGGGGACAGGGGGGTACTAACTATGGCTACACCTTC; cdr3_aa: CATSRGQGGTNYGYTF
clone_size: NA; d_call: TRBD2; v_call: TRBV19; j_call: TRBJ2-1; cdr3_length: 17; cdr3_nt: TGTGCCAGTACCCTGAAGACTAGCGGGATTATTAACAATGAGCAGTTCTTC; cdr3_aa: CASTLKTSGIINNEQFF
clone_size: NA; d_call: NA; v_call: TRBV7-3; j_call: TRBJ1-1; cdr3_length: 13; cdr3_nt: TGTGCCAGCAGCTTAAGCGGTGGGGGTGAAGCTTTCTTT; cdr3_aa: CASSLSGGGEAFF
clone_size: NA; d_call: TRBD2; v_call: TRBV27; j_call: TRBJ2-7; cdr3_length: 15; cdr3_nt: TGTGCCAGCAGTTTAGCGGGAGCCACGGCCTACGAGCAGTACTTC; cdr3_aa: CASSLAGATAYEQYF
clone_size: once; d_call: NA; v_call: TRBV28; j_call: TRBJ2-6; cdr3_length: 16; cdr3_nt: TGTGCCAGCAGTCTGGAAGGGCCCGCGGGGGCCAACGTCCTGACTTTC; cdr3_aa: CASSLEGPAGANVLTF
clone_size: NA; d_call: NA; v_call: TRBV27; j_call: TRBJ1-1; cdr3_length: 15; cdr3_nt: TGTGCCAGCAGTTTATCTGGCAGCTACAACACTGAAGCTTTCTTT; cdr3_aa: CASSLSGSYNTEAFF
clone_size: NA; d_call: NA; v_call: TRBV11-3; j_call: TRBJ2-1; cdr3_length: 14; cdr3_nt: TGTGCCAGCAGCTCCCAAGATAGATACAATGAGCAGTTCTTC; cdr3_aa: CASSSQDRYNEQFF
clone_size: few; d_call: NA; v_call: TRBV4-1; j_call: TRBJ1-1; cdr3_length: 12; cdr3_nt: TGCGCCAGCAGCCGTTTGAACACTGAAGCTTTCTTT; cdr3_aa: CASSRLNTEAFF
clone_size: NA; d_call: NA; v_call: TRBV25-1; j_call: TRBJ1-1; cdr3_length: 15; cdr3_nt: TGTGCCAGCAGTGAATTAAGGGGGGGTCGGACTGAAGCTTTCTTT; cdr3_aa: CASSELRGGRTEAFF
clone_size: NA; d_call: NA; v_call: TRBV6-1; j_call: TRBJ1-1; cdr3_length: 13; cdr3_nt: TGTGCCAGCAGGCTACCGGGACACACTGAAGCTTTCTTT; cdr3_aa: CASRLPGHTEAFF
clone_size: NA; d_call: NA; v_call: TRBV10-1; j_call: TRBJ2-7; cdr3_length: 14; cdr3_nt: TGCGCCAGCAGTGAGTACGGCCAGACTTACGAGCAGTACTTC; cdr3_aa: CASSEYGQTYEQYF
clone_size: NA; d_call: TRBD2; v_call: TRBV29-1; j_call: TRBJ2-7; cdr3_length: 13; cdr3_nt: TGCAGCGTAGAGACTAGCAACCCCTACGAGCAGTACTTC; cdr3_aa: CSVETSNPYEQYF
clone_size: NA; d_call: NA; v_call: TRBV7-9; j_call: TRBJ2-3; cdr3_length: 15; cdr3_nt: TGTGCCAGCAGCATCGGGACGGCCAACGGGGAGACGCAGTATTTT; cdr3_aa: CASSIGTANGETQYF
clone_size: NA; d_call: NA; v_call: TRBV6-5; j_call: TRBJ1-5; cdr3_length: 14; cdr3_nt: TGTGCCAGCAGTTACAGCAGGGCGGGTCAGCCCCAGCATTTT; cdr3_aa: CASSYSRAGQPQHF
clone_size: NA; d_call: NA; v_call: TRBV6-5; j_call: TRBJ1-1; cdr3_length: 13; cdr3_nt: TGTGCCAGCAGTTTGGGGGTGTACACTGAAGCTTTCTTT; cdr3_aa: CASSLGVYTEAFF
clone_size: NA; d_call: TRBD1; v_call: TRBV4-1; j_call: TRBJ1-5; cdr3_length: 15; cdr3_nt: TGCGCCAGCAGCCAAAGGGGGCGTAGCAATCAGCCCCAGCATTTT; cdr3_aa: CASSQRGRSNQPQHF
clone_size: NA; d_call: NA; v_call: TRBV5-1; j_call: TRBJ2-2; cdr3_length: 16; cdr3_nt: TGCGCCAGCAGCTTGGACAGCCGAACGAACACCGGGGAGCTGTTTTTT; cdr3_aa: CASSLDSRTNTGELFF
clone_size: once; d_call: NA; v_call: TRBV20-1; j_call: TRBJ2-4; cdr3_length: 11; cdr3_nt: TGCAGTGCTAGAGATGGGGCCCCAGAGTACTTC; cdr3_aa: CSARDGAPEYF
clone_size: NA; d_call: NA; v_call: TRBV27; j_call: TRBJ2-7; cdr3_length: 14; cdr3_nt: TGTGCCAGCAGTTTCTCCGGGGGCTTGTACGAGCAGTACTTC; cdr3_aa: CASSFSGGLYEQYF
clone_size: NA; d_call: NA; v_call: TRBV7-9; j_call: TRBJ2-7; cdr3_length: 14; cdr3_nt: TGTGCCAGCAGCCCACAGGGAGGGTCGTTCGAGCAGTACTTC; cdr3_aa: CASSPQGGSFEQYF
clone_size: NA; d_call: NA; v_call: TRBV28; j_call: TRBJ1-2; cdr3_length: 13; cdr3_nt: TGTGCCAGCAGTTTAAGGGTCCACTATGGCTACACCTTC; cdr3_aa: CASSLRVHYGYTF
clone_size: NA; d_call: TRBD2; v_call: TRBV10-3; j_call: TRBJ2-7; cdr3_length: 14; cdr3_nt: TGTGCCATCACCGAGGGACTAGCGGGTGGGGAGCAGTACTTC; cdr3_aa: CAITEGLAGGEQYF
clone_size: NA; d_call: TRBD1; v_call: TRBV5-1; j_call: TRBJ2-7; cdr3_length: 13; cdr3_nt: TGCGCCAGCAGCTGGAACAGGGGTTCCGAGCAGTACTTC; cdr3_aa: CASSWNRGSEQYF
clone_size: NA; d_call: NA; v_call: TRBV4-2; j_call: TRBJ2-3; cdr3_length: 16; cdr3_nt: TGTGCCAGCAGCCAAGATGGAGCGGGTAGCACAGATACGCAGTATTTT; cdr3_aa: CASSQDGAGSTDTQYF
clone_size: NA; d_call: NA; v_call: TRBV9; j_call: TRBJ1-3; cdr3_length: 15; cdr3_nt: TGTGCCAGCAGCGTAGGACAGCTGGCTGGAAACACCATATATTTT; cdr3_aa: CASSVGQLAGNTIYF
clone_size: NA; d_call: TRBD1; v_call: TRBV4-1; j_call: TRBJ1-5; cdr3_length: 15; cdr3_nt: TGCGCCAGCAGCCAAGCGACAGGGTTGAGCCAGCCCCAGCATTTT; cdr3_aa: CASSQATGLSQPQHF
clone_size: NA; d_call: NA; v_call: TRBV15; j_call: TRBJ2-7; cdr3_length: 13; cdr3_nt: TGTGCCACCAGCATGTCCAGAACCTACGAGCAGTACTTC; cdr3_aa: CATSMSRTYEQYF
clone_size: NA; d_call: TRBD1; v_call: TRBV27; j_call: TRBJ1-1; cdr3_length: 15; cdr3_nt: TGTGCCAGCAGTTTAGTCGGGACAGGGAACACTGAAGCTTTCTTT; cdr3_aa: CASSLVGTGNTEAFF
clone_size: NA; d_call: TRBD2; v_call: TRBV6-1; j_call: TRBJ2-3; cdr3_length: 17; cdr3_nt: TGTGCCAGCAGTGGACTAGCGGGGATCCTGGCGGGAGATACGCAGTATTTT; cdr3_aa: CASSGLAGILAGDTQYF
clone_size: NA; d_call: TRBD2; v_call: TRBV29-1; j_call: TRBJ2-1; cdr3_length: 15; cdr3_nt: TGCAGCGTTGACCCCGGACTAGCGGTGTTTGATGAGCAGTTCTTC; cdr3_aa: CSVDPGLAVFDEQFF
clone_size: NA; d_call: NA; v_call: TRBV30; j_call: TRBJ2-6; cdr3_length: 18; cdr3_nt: TGTGCCTGGAGTCCTCTGGCAGGGCCCATTTCTGGGGCCAACGTCCTGACTTTC; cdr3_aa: CAWSPLAGPISGANVLTF